The T cell receptor beta chain under discussion was sequenced for a study of control samples from healthy donors and cancer patients. Using immunoSEQ multiplex PCR, the repertoire was profiled, and TCRdb retains in-frame clones only, with some absent. The profile covers tens of thousands of clones, with roughly 90% appearing a single time and around 0.91% taken by the ten largest. V lost 4 bases to trimming and J lost 5 bases, with 18 bases between them. This CDR3 comprises 15 residues. Germline V gene data show CDR1 as SGHRS and CDR2 as YFSETQ. This clonotype was obtained from a man aged 30 to 45 with colorectal cancer. This rearrangement joins TRBV5-1 to TRBJ1-1, with TRBD1 as a possible D gene (6 bases). The sequenced material came from PBMCs. The CDR3 sequence: CASSQWGGEVTEAFF. The CDR3 nucleotides are TGCGCCAGCAGCCAATGGGGGGGCGAAGTAACTGAAGCTTTCTTT. Complete variable domain (other parts from reference TRBV5-1 and TRBJ1-1): KAGVTQTPRYLIKTRGQQVTLSCSPISGHRSVSWYQQTPGQGLQFLFEYFSETQRNKGNFPGRFSGRQFSNSRSEMNVSTLELGDSALYLCASSQWGGEVTEAFFGQGTRLTVV.